This T cell receptor beta chain was identified in a study of cytomegalovirus exposure and HLA in healthy donors (dated by TCRdb to about 2017). In terms of the full investigation: The 700 or so repertoires of the first cohort and the 110 or so validation repertoires were produced on the same platform, according to a later analysis. To predict cytomegalovirus infection status, the study brought together high-throughput TCR immunosequencing, statistical association of individual TCRs with disease status, and machine learning. A separate validation cohort of approximately 120 different subjects was used in addition to the approximately 670-subject first cohort. The study aimed to test whether cataloging public T cell receptors could reveal signatures of past pathogen exposure.

Donors formed part of the validation cohort, which comprised 120 subjects and was distinct from the first cohort of 550 to 850 subjects. Comment on this clone: Its target antigen remains unknown. Base qualities were left out, and no much larger clone turns up one base away.

The V end loses 0 bases and the J end loses 2 bases, and a stretch of 7 bases separates them. The CDR3 holds 14 amino acids from the cysteine to the phenylalanine. Only the CDR3 DNA stays, 42 bases, in frame from base 1. Taken from the germline V gene, the CDR1 and CDR2 loops are MNHNS and SASEGT. Libraries were built with the immunoSEQ multiplex PCR assay. As for how the authors treated the data: A statistical classification framework was built to diagnose cytomegalovirus status from the catalog of TCR beta chain sequences. Entries here come from immuneACCESS through TCRdb and include only in-frame sequences with V and J called. Some clones fail to appear in such tables; in the studies checked, an unresolved V gene covers under half of the shortfall, and the cause of the remainder is unknown. V, J and clone size are taken as reported in that table, and D and trimming were inferred from the DNA itself. The sample yields about 310,000 clones; 88% were counted once. In total, the top ten clones hold roughly 0.96% of the sample.

Results the study describes overall, beyond this receptor: A later analysis lacked HLA typing for the validation cohort, so it scored co-occurrence in that cohort across all 130 or so repertoires. The authors suggested that the approach could potentially be generalized to other disease states and immunological phenotypes. In a later analysis, TCRs clustered in the first cohort were found to also tend to co-occur in the 110 or so validation repertoires, with 85% to 95% of cluster scores above 0. Most TCR sequences were seen in very few donors, while some public TCRs were found in many individuals. A few of the identified cytomegalovirus-associated TCR beta chains were confirmed in vitro to be specific for cytomegalovirus antigens. Cytomegalovirus status was reported to be diagnosed by the classifier with high specificity and sensitivity in both the original and validation cohorts. The study gave a list of some 150 TCR beta chains associated with cytomegalovirus.

The sample comprised PBMCs. The sequence derives from a man aged 25-45 years in good health and CMV-seronegative. This receptor chain uses TRBV6-1 and TRBJ1-2; no D gene can be assigned with confidence. The nucleotides read TGTGCCAGCAGTGAAGCTGGGCGAAACTATGGCTACACCTTC. It encodes CASSEAGRNYGYTF.